This T cell receptor beta chain was sequenced during a study of early T cells in non-severe SARS-CoV-2 infection (dated by TCRdb to the early 2020s). Broadly, across the study: Because TCR sequencing was done on bulk RNA from unsorted whole blood, the alpha and beta chains could not be paired.

Library preparation employed 5' RACE. TCRdb lists the instrument as NextSeq 500. Unique molecular identifiers were attached to individual cDNA molecules in the TCR library protocol so that sequencing error and PCR bias could be corrected. TCR alpha and beta chains were both sequenced, and the abundances of alpha and beta sequences in each sample were closely correlated with each other. The original pipeline was this. Decombinator V4 was used to perform V gene, J gene and CDR3 annotation of TCR sequences. TCRs were defined as expanded if a significant change between any two time points was detected under a Poisson model with p below 0.0001. TCR abundances were normalised to the total number of TCRs sequenced per sample and expressed as counts per million. MAIT TCRs were defined by TRAV1-2 paired with TRAJ12, TRAJ20 or TRAJ33, and iNKT TCRs by TRAV10 paired with TRAJ18. VDJdb, accessed 1 November 2021, was searched for CMV, EBV and SARS-CoV-2 annotated TCRs, excluding TCRs annotated for multiple antigens. TCRdb reran the public reads through fastp at Q25 and MiXCR, keeping productive beta chains. Identical CDR3 proteins give one entry, which carries the most common genes and DNA. The V and J calls here are based on TCRdb, not the publication. The sample table lists approximately 110,000 distinct CDR3 sequences, under 15% of them with a count of one. The top ten clonotypes cover less than 25% of the sample.

CDR1 and CDR2, looked up from the germline V gene, are ENHRY and SYGVKD. From cysteine to phenylalanine, the CDR3 is 14 amino acids long. Just the 42-base CDR3 DNA is kept, in frame starting at base 1. V lost 4 bases and J lost 2 bases; the stretch between them is 11 bases long. Of note for this clonotype: Its antigen is currently not known. No much larger clone is present one base from it, and per-base qualities are unavailable.

The study was a case-control design nested within a healthcare worker cohort in London, UK, with weekly nasopharyngeal swab PCR tests and blood sampling. Between 23 and 31 March 2020, the week of the UK lockdown, healthcare workers were enrolled and then followed up weekly for as long as 16 weeks. Overall study outcomes, separate from this receptor: VDJdb matching was skewed toward anti-spike CD8 responses and likely underestimated virus-specific expansions, missing private and CD4 specificities.

This sequence originates from an adult who was a healthcare worker with PCR-confirmed SARS-CoV-2 infection or an uninfected control (not recorded which). The specimen sequenced was whole blood. Recombination connected TRBV10-3 to TRBJ1-2; a weak D assignment points to TRBD1 (5 bases agree). CDR3 reads: CAISGEQENYGYTF. The bases are TGTGCCATCAGTGGGGAACAGGAGAACTATGGCTACACCTTC.